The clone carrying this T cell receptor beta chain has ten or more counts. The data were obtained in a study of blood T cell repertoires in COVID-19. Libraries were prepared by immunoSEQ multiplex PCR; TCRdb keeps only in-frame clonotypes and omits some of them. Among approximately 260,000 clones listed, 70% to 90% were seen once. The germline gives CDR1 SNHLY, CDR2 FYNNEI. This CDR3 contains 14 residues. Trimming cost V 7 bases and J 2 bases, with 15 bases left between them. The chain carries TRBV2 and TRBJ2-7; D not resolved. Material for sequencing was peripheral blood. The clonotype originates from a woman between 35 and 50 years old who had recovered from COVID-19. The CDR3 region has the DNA TGTGCCAGCATGTACGGCGGTCTGCCCTACGAGCAGTACTTC. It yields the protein CASMYGGLPYEQYF.